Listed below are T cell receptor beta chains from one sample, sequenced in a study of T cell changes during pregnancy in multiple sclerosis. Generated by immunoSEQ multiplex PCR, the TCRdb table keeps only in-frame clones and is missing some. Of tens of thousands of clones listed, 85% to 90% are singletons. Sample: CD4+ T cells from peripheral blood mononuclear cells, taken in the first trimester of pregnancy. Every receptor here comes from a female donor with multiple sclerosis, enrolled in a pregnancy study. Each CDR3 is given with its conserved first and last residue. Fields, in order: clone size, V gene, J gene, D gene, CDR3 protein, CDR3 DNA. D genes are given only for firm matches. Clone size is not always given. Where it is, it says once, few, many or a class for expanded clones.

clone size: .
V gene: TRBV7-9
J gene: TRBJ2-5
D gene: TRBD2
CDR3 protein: CASSLGLAGGQETQYF
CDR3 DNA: TGTGCCAGCAGCTTAGGACTAGCGGGAGGCCAAGAGACCCAGTACTTC

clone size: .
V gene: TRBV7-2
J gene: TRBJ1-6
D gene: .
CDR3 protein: CASSLVSGWDSPLHF
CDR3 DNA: TGTGCCAGCAGCTTAGTTTCCGGGTGGGATTCACCCCTCCACTTT

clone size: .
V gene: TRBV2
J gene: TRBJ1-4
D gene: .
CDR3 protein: CASTEVRNEKLFF
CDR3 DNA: TGTGCCAGCACCGAGGTCCGGAATGAAAAACTGTTTTTT

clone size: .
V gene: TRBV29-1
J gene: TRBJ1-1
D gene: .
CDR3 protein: CSGRPTVTNTEAFF
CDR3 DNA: TGCAGCGGACGTCCGACAGTAACGAACACTGAAGCTTTCTTT

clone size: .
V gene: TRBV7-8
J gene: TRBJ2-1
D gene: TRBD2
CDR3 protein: CASSRTSGSGYNEQFF
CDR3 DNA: TGTGCCAGCAGCAGGACTAGCGGGAGTGGTTACAATGAGCAGTTCTTC

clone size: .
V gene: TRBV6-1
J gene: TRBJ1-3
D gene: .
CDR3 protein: CASSEAPGAGNTIYF
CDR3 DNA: TGTGCCAGCAGTGAAGCACCAGGGGCTGGAAACACCATATATTTT

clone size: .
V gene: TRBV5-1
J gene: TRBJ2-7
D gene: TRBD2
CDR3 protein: CASSLGTSGGPPGYEQYF
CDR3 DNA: TGCGCCAGCAGCTTAGGGACTAGCGGGGGCCCTCCTGGTTACGAGCAGTACTTC

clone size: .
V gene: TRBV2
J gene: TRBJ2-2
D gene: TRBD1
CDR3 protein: CASREQGVTGELFF
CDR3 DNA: TGTGCCAGCAGAGAGCAGGGGGTTACCGGGGAGCTGTTTTTT

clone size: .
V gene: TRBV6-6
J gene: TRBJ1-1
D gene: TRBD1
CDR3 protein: CASSYDRGTEAFF
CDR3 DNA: TGTGCCAGCAGTTACGACAGGGGCACTGAAGCTTTCTTT

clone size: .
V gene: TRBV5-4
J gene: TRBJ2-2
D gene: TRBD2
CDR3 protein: CASSPTPSGRATGELFF
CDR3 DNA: TGTGCCAGCAGCCCTACCCCTAGCGGGAGGGCGACCGGGGAGCTGTTTTTT

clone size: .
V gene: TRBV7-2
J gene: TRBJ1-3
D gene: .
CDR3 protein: CASSLVSGNTIYF
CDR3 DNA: TGTGCCAGCAGCTTAGTTTCGGGAAACACCATATATTTT

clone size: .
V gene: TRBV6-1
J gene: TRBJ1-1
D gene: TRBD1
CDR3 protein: CASSEAGQANTEAFF
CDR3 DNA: TGTGCCAGCAGTGAAGCGGGACAGGCGAACACTGAAGCTTTCTTT

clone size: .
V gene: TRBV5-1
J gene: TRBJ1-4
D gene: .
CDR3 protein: CASSFSGREKGKLFF
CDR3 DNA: TGCGCCAGCAGCTTTAGCGGAAGGGAAAAGGGGAAACTGTTTTTT

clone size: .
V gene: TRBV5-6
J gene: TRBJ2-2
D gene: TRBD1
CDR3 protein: CASSLLGDRATGELFF
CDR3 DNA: TGTGCCAGCAGCTTACTAGGGGACAGGGCGACCGGGGAGCTGTTTTTT

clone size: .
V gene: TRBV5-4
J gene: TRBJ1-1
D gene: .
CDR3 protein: CASSVPGSMNTEAFF
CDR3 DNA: TGTGCCAGCAGCGTACCAGGGTCCATGAACACTGAAGCTTTCTTT

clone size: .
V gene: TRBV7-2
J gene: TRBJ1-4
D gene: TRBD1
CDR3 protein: CASSLGGDRFSEKLFF
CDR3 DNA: TGTGCCAGCAGCTTAGGGGGGGACAGGTTTAGCGAAAAACTGTTTTTT

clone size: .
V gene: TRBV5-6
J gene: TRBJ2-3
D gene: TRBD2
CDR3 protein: CASSLTSGLGEDTQYF
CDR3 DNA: TGTGCCAGCAGCTTGACTAGCGGCCTCGGGGAAGATACGCAGTATTTT

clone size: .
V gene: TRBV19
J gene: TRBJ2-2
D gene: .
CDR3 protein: CASRETSRAGELFF
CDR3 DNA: TGTGCCAGTAGAGAGACTAGTAGAGCTGGGGAGCTGTTTTTT

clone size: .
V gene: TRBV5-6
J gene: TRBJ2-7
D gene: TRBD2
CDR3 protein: CASSLPPSGGPYEQYF
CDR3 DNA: TGTGCCAGCAGCCTTCCCCCAAGCGGGGGACCCTACGAGCAGTACTTC

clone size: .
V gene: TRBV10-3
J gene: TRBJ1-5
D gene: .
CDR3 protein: CAISGANSNQPQHF
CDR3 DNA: TGTGCCATCAGTGGGGCCAATAGCAATCAGCCCCAGCATTTT

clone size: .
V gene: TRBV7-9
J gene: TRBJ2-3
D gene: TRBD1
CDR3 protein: CARSTGVGSTDTQYF
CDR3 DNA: TGTGCCAGGTCAACAGGGGTCGGGAGCACAGATACGCAGTATTTT

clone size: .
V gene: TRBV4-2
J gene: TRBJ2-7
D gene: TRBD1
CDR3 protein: CASSQRIRTGGDEQYF
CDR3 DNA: TGTGCCAGCAGCCAACGGATAAGGACAGGGGGCGACGAGCAGTACTTC

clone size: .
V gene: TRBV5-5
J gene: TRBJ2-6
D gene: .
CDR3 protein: CASSLEPSSGANVLTF
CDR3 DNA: TGTGCCAGCAGCTTGGAGCCGAGCTCTGGGGCCAACGTCCTGACTTTC

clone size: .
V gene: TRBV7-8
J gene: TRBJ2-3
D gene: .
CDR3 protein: CASSLEGWDTDTQYF
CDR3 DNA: TGTGCCAGCAGCTTAGAGGGGTGGGACACAGATACGCAGTATTTT

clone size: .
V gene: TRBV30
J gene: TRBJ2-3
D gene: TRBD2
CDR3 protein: CAWSVGLAGGGDTQYF
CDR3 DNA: TGTGCCTGGAGTGTTGGCCTAGCGGGGGGCGGGGATACGCAGTATTTT

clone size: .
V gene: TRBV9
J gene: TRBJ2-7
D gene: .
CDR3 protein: CASSVGAQAHYEQYF
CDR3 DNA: TGTGCCAGCAGCGTAGGGGCACAAGCCCACTACGAGCAGTACTTC

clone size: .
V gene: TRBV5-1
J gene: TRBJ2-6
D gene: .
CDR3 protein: CASSLEGAPGANVLTF
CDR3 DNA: TGCGCCAGCAGCTTGGAGGGAGCACCTGGGGCCAACGTCCTGACTTTC

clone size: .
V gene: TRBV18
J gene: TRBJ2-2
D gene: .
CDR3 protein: CASSQPGSGDTGELFF
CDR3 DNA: TGTGCCAGCTCACAGCCGGGATCCGGGGACACCGGGGAGCTGTTTTTT

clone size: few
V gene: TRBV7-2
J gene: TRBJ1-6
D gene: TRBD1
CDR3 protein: CASSYDRVGSPLHF
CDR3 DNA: TGTGCCAGCAGCTACGACAGGGTCGGTTCACCCCTCCACTTT

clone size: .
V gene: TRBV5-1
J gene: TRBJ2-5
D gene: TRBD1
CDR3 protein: CASSLVGRQGRETQYF
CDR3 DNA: TGCGCCAGCAGCTTGGTTGGGAGACAGGGTAGAGAGACCCAGTACTTC

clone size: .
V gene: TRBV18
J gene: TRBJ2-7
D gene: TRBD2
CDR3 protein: CASSPLTTSGGFGHEQYF
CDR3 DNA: TGTGCCAGCTCACCACTCACGACTAGCGGGGGCTTTGGCCACGAGCAGTACTTC

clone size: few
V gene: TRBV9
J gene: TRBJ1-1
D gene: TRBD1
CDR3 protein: CASSSRDRNTEAFF
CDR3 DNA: TGTGCCAGCAGCAGCCGGGACAGGAACACTGAAGCTTTCTTT

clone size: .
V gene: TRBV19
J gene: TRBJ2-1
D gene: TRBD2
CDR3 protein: CASSSHSGGAFTEQFF
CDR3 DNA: TGTGCCAGTAGTTCCCATAGCGGGGGAGCTTTCACTGAGCAGTTCTTC

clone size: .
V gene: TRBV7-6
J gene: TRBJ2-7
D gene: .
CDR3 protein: CASSLKRAQGEQYF
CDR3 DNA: TGTGCCAGCAGCTTAAAACGGGCACAGGGAGAGCAGTACTTC

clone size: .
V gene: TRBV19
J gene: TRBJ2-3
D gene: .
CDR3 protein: CASSKNRADTQYF
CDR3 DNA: TGTGCCAGTAGTAAAAACAGGGCAGATACGCAGTATTTT

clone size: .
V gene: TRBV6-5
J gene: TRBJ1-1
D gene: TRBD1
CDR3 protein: CASSRGQVWGTEAFF
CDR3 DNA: TGTGCCAGCAGTCGCGGACAGGTTTGGGGCACTGAAGCTTTCTTT

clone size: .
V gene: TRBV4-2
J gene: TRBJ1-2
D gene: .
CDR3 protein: CASSQDGGPDYGYTF
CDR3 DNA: TGTGCCAGCAGCCAAGATGGGGGCCCGGACTATGGCTACACCTTC

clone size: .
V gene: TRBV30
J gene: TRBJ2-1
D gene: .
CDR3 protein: CAWCRLSSYNEQFF
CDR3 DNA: TGTGCCTGGTGTCGCCTGAGCTCCTACAATGAGCAGTTCTTC

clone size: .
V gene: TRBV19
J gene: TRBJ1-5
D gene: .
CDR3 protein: CASSPHRGLERYQPQHF
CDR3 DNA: TGTGCCAGTAGTCCCCATAGGGGGTTAGAGAGGTATCAGCCCCAGCATTTT

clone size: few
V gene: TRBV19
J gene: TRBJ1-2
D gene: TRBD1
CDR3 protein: CASSPDRGNGYTF
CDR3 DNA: TGTGCCAGTAGTCCCGACAGGGGAAATGGCTACACCTTC

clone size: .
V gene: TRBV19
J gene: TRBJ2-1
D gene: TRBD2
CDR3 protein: CASSMGLAVYNEQFF
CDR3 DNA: TGTGCCAGTAGTATGGGACTAGCGGTTTACAATGAGCAGTTCTTC

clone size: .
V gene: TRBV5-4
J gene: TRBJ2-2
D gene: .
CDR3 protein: CASSLYSNTGELFF
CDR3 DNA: TGTGCCAGCAGCTTGTACTCTAACACCGGGGAGCTGTTTTTT

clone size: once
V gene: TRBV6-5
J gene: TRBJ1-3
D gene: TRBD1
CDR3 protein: CASSRTGGQGNTIYF
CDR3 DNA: TGTGCCAGCAGCCGGACAGGGGGCCAAGGAAACACCATATATTTT

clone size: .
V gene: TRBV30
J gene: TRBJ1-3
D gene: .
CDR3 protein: CAWSPIDTIYF
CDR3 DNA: TGTGCCTGGAGTCCCATTGACACCATATATTTT

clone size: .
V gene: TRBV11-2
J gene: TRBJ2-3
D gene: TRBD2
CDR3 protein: CASSLGPGASGRSDTQYF
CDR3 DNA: TGTGCCAGCAGCTTAGGGCCCGGGGCTAGCGGGAGATCAGATACGCAGTATTTT

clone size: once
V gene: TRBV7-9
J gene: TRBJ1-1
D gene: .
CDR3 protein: CASSLLPDTEAFF
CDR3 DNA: TGTGCCAGCAGCTTACTACCCGACACTGAAGCTTTCTTT